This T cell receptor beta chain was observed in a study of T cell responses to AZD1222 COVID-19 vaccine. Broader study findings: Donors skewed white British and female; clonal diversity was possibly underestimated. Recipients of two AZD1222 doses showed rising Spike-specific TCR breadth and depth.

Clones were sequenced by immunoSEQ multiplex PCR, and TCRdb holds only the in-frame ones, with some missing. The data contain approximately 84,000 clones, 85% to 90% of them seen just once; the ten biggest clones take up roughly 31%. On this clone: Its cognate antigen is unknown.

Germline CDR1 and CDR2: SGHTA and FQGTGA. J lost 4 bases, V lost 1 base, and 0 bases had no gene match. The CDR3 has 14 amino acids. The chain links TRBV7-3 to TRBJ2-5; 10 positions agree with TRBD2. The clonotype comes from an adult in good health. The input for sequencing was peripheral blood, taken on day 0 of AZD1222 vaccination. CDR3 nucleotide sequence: TGTGCCAGCAGCTTAATAGCGGGAGGAGAGACCCAGTACTTC. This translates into CASSLIAGGETQYF. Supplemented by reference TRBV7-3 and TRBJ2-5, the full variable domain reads GAGVSQTPSNKVTEKGKYVELRCDPISGHTALYWYRQSLGQGPEFLIYFQGTGAADDSGLPNDRFFAVRPEGSVSTLKIQRTERGDSAVYLCASSLIAGGETQYFGPGTRLLVL.